The subject of this entry is one T cell receptor beta chain. The antigen is undetermined. CDR1 SGDLS and CDR2 YYNGEE come from the germline V gene. V dropped 0 bases and J dropped 8; count of bases not matched to a gene: 0. The CDR3 is 12 amino acids. This sample was included in a study of cytomegalovirus exposure and HLA in healthy donors. Study background: Sequencing of roughly 180 million T cells in an earlier analysis found 90 million to 120 million unique TCR beta sequences.

Whole-study findings and limits: In an earlier analysis, in several hundred donors, most V segments appeared productive either ~90% or ~30% of the time. At a 0.05 false discovery rate, a later analysis found 16,951 TCR beta sequences to be associated with HLA alleles.

PCR primers comprised 60 Vbeta and 13 Jbeta primers. TCRdb's copy holds only in-frame clones and misses some; the assay was immunoSEQ multiplex PCR. The sample has about 200,000 clones; the top ten hold roughly 1.2%. What was sequenced was PBMCs. This TCR derives from a girl aged 2-15 years in good health and CMV-seropositive. The chain joins TRBV9 to TRBJ1-1, with 8 positions matching TRBD1. DNA of the CDR3: TGTGCCAGCAGCGTAGGGGACAGGGAAGCTTTCTTT. Translation gives CASSVGDREAFF.